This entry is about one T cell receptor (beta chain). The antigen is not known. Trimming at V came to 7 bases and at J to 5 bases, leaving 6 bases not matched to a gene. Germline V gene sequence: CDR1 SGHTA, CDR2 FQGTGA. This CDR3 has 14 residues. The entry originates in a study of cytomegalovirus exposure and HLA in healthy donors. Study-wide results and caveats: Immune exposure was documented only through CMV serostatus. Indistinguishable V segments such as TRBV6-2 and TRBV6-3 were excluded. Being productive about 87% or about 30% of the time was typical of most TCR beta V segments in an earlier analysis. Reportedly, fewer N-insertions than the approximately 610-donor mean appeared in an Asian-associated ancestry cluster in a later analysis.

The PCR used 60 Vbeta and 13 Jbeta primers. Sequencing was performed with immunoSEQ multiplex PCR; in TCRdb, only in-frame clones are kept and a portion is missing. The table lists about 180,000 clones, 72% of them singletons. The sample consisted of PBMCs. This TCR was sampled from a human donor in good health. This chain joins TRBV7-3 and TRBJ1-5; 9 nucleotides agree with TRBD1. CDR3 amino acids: CASTPDRGDQPQHF. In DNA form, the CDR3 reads TGTGCCAGCACCCCTGACAGGGGGGATCAGCCCCAGCATTTT.